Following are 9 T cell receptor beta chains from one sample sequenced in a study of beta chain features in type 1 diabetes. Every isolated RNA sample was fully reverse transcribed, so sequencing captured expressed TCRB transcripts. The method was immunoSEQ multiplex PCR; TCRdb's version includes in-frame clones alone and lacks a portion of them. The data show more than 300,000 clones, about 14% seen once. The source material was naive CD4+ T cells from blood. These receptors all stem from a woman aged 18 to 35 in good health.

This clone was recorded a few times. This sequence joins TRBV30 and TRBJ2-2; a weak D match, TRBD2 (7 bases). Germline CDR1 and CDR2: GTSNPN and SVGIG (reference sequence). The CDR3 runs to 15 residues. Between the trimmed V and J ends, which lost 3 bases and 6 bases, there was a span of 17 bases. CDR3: CAWRGRGAGSGELFF. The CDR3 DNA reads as TGTGCCTGGAGAGGCCGGGGGGCGGGCTCCGGGGAGCTGTTTTTT.

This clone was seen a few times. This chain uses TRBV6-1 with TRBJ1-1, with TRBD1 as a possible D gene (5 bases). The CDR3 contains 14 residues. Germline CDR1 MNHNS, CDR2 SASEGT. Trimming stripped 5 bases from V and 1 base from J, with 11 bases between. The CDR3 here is CASSRGTGNTEAFF. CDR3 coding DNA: TGTGCCAGCAGTAGAGGAACAGGGAACACTGAAGCTTTCTTT.

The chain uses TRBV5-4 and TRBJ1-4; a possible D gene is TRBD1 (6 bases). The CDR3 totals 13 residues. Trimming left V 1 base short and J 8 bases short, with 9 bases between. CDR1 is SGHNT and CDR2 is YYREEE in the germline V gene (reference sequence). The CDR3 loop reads CASSLPTGEKLFF. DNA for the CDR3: TGTGCCAGCAGCTTGCCAACAGGGGAAAAACTGTTTTTT.

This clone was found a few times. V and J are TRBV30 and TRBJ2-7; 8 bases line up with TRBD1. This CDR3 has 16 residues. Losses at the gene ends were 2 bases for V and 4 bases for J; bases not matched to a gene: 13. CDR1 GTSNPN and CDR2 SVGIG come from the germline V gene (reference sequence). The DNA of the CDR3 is TGTGCCTGGAGTCCCCCCCCCAGGACAGGGCTGTACGAGCAGTACTTC. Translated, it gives CAWSPPPRTGLYEQYF. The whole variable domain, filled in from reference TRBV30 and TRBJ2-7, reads SQTIHQWPATLVQPVGSPLSLECTVEGTSNPNLYWYRQAAGRGLQLLFYSVGIGQISSEVPQNLSASRPQDRQFILSSKKLLLSDSGFYLCAWSPPPRTGLYEQYFGPGTRLTVT.

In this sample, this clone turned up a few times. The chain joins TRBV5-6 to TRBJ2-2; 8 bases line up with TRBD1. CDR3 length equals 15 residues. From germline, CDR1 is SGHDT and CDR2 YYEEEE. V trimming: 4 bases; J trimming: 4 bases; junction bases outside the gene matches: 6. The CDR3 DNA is TGTGCCAGCAGCCCCGGGACAGGAGTCACCGGGGAGCTGTTTTTT. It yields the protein CASSPGTGVTGELFF.

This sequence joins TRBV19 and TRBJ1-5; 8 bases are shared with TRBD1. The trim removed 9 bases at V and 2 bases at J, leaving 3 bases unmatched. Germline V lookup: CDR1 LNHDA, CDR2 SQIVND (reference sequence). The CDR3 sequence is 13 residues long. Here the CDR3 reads CASLDRGNQPQHF. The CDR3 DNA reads TGTGCCAGCTTGGACAGGGGCAATCAGCCCCAGCATTTT.

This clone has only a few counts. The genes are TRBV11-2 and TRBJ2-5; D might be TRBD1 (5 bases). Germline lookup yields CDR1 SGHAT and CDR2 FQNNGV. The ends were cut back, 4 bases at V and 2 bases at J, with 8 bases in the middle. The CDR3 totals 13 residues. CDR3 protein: CASSWGFQETQYF. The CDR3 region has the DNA TGTGCCAGCAGCTGGGGCTTTCAAGAGACCCAGTACTTC.

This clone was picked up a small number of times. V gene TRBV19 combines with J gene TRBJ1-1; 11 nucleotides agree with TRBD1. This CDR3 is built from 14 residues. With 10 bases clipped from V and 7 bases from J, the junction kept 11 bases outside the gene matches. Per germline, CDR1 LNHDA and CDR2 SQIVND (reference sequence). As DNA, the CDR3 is TGTGCCACCCGGGACAGGGGGAGAGAGGGTGAAGCTTTCTTT. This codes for CATRDRGREGEAFF.

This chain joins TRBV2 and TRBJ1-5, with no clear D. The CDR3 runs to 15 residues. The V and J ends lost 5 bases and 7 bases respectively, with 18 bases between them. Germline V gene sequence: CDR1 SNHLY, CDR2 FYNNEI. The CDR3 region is CASSQSRGFRQPQHF. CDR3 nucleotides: TGTGCCAGCAGTCAGAGCCGGGGATTTCGACAGCCCCAGCATTTT.